This T cell receptor beta chain appears in the sequencing data of a study of blood T cell repertoires in COVID-19. Study-level background: Specimens from acute and convalescent COVID-19 originated in the United States, Italy and Spain. In each case, the material was cDNA or gDNA derived from T cells, B-cell-depleted T cells, or PBMCs.

In the original analysis: Quantification of nucleated cells was approximated via reference gene primer amplification. Sequenced by immunoSEQ multiplex PCR; TCRdb stores in-frame clones only, minus some. V, J and clone size derive from that table, while D and trimming were established from the DNA sequence. The sample yields approximately 350,000 clones, approximately 82% seen once. CDR1 is GTSNPN and CDR2 is SVGIG in the germline V gene (reference sequence). CDR3 length equals 15 residues. V was cut by 5 bases and J by 12 bases, with 28 bases left in between. The chain carries TRBV30 and TRBJ1-2; maybe TRBD1 (5 bases). Sequenced: peripheral blood. The TCR comes from a young man with active or convalescent COVID-19. This chain's CDR3 is CAWGPQQVSGYADTF. The DNA of the CDR3 is TGTGCCTGGGGCCCCCAACAGGTTTCCGGTTATGCGGACACCTTC.